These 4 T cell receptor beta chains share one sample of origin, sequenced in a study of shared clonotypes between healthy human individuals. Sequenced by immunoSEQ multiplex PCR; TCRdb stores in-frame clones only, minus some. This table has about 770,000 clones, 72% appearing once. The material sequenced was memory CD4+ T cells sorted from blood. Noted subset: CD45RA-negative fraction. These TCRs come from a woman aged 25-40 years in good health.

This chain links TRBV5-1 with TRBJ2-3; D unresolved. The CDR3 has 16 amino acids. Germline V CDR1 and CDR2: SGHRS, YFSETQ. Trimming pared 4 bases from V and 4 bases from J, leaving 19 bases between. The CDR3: CASSGQDPATSDTQYF. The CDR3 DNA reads TGCGCCAGCAGCGGGCAGGATCCAGCCACATCAGATACGCAGTATTTT.

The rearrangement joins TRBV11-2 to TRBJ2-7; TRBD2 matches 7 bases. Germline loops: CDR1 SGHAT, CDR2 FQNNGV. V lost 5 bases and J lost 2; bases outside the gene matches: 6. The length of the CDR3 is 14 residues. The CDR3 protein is CASSSGIFTYEQYF. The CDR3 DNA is TGTGCCAGCAGCAGCGGGATCTTTACCTACGAGCAGTACTTC.

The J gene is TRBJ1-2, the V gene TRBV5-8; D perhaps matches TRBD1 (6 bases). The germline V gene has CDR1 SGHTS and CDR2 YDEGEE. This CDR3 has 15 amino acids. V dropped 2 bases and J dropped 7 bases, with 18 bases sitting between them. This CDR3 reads CASSFIKTGTSGYTF. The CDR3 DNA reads TGTGCCAGCAGCTTCATAAAAACAGGGACGTCTGGCTACACCTTC.

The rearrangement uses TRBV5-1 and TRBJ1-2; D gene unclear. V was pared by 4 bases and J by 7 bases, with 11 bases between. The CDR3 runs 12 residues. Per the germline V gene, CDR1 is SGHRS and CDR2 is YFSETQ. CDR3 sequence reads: CASSPDVGGYTF. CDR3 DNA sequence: TGCGCCAGCAGCCCGGATGTGGGTGGCTACACCTTC.